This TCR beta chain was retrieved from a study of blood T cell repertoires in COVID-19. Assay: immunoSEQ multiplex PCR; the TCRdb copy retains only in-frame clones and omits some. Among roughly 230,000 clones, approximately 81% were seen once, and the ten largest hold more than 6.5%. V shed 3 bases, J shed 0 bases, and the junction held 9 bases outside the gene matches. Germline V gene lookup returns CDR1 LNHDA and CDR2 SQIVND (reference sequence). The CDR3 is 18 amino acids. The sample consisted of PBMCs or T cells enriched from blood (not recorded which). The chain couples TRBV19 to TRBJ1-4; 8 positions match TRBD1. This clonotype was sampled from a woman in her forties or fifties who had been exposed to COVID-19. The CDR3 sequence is CASSIRQGARATNEKLFF. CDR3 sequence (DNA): TGTGCCAGTAGTATTCGGCAGGGGGCGCGTGCAACTAATGAAAAACTGTTTTTT.